This T cell receptor (beta chain) was sequenced during a study of cytomegalovirus exposure and HLA in healthy donors. About the research overall: Clustering assigned about 76% of the roughly 370 genotyped donors to the Caucasian-associated ancestry cluster.

Primers for the PCR totalled 60 Vbeta and 13 Jbeta. Some clones are missing from TCRdb's copy, which holds only in-frame ones; the method was immunoSEQ multiplex PCR. The sample lists about 70,000 clones, about nine tenths occurring once. There are 15 residues in the CDR3. Overall study findings and caveats: Evidence from a later analysis indicated that most CMV-associated TCR beta chains looked HLA-restricted.

Turning to this clone: What it recognizes is unknown.

Participants comprised healthy donors of bone marrow. The sample was PBMCs. The sequence was obtained from a woman aged 25 to 39 in good health and CMV-seronegative. The chain recombines TRBV21-1 with TRBJ2-7; the table's D call, TRBD1, was not checked against the DNA. TRBV21-1 is a listed pseudogene. Here the CDR3 reads CAMGDGQGGMNEQYF. The CDR3 DNA sequence: TGTGCCATGGGTGATGGGCAGGGGGGAATGAACGAGCAGTACTTC.